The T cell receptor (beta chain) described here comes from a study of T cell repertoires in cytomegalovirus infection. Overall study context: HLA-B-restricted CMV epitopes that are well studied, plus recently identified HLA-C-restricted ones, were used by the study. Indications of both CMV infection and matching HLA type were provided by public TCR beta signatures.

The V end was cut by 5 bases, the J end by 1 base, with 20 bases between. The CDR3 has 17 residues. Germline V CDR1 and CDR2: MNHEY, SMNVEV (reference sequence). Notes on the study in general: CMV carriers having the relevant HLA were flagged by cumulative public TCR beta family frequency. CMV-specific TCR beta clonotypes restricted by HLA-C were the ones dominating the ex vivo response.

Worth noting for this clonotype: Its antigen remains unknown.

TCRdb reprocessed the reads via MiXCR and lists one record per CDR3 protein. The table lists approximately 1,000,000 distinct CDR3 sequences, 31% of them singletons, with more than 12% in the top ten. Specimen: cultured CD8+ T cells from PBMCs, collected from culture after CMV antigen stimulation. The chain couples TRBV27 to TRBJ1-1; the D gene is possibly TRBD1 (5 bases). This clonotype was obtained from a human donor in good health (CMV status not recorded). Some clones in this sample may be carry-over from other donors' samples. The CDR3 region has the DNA TGTGCCAGCAGTATACGAACCCCGGGACCGTGGAACACTGAAGCTTTCTTT. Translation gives CASSIRTPGPWNTEAFF.